This T cell receptor beta chain was observed in a study of blood T cell repertoires in COVID-19. Germline CDR1 is LNHDA and CDR2 is SQIVND (reference sequence). V dropped 5 bases and J dropped 3 bases, with 17 bases sitting between them. The CDR3 length is 15 residues. Clones were read by immunoSEQ multiplex PCR, and TCRdb kept only the in-frame ones, dropping some. Of more than 300,000 clones in the sample, around nine tenths are singletons; the top ten hold around 3.9%. All exposed participants met a person with COVID-19 within 2 weeks before entering the study. The chain uses TRBV19 and TRBJ2-7, with D possibly TRBD1 on 5 matching bases. Sequenced: PBMCs or T cells enriched from blood (not recorded which). The receptor's source is a woman aged 25 to 39 who had been exposed to COVID-19. The CDR3 sequence is CASSPYGEQGYEQYF. The CDR3 bases are TGTGCCAGTAGTCCCTACGGAGAGCAGGGCTACGAGCAGTACTTC. The full variable domain, completed using reference TRBV19 and TRBJ2-7, is DGGITQSPKYLFRKEGQNVTLSCEQNLNHDAMYWYRQDPGQGLRLIYYSQIVNDFQKGDIAEGYSVSREKKESFPLTVTSAQKNPTAFYLCASSPYGEQGYEQYFGPGTRLTVT.